This TCR beta chain was observed in a study of shared clonotypes between healthy human individuals. Findings and limits, study-wide: The study found lower generation probabilities in non-shared clonotypes than in those shared by all four donors. Few donors limited the genetic and exposure-history diversity represented.

Germline CDR1 reads MNHEY; CDR2 reads SVGAGI. The CDR3 runs 15 residues. V was shortened by 5 bases and J by 0 bases, with 11 bases between the two germline ends. Of note for this clone: Its target is unknown.

Some clones are missing from TCRdb's copy, which holds only in-frame ones; the method was immunoSEQ multiplex PCR. The profile shows roughly 890,000 clones, nearly 95% of them singletons. CD8 cells regarded as naive lacked CD45RO, were positively chosen for CCR7, and omitted terminally differentiated effector memory CD45RA+ cells. The rearrangement uses TRBV6-5 and TRBJ2-1; weak D call: TRBD1 (6 bases). This receptor was taken from a man younger than 40 in good health. The specimen was naive CD8+ T cells sorted from blood. The CDR3 region is CASSPRGNSYNEQFF. The CDR3 DNA reads TGTGCCAGCAGTCCCAGGGGCAACTCCTACAATGAGCAGTTCTTC.